These 27 T cell receptor beta chains originate from one sample sequenced in a study of T cell repertoires in cytomegalovirus infection. Each CDR3 protein is one row after TCRdb ran MiXCR on the reads. The table records approximately 250,000 distinct CDR3 sequences, roughly 22% of them present only once. Sequences were obtained from CD8+ T cells from PBMCs. The receptor set was obtained from a human donor in good health (CMV status not recorded). Some clones in this sample may be carry-over from other donors' samples.

This clonotype showed up just a few times. The chain is built from TRBV7-9 and TRBJ2-1, with 12 positions matching TRBD2. Unmatched junction bases numbered 6, after V lost 5 bases and J lost 4 bases. Germline CDR1 reads SEHNR; CDR2 reads FQNEAQ (reference sequence). The CDR3 extends over 16 amino acids. DNA for the CDR3: TGTGCCAGCAGCCCAACGACTAGCGGGGGTTACAATGAGCAGTTCTTC. This codes for CASSPTTSGGYNEQFF.

The chain combines TRBV11-2 with TRBJ1-5, with D possibly being TRBD1 (5 bases). V lost 0 bases and J lost 6, with 12 bases in between. CDR1 and CDR2 from the germline V gene are SGHAT and FQNNGV. The CDR3 is 15 amino acids. The CDR3 DNA reads as TGTGCCAGCAGCTTAGATCTACAGGAGGGTCAGCCCCAGCATTTT. It encodes CASSLDLQEGQPQHF.

This clonotype was detected ten times or more. The chain's CDR3 is CASSPRLAGGHLPDTQYF. The CDR3 nucleotides are TGTGCCAGCAGCCCTCGACTAGCGGGGGGGCACCTCCCAGATACGCAGTATTTT. The chain is built from TRBV11-2 and TRBJ2-3; 14 bases map to TRBD2. The CDR3 consists of 18 residues. The germline V gene has CDR1 SGHAT and CDR2 FQNNGV. V shed 5 bases, J shed 4 bases, and the junction held 11 bases outside the gene matches.

The chain joins TRBV12-5 to TRBJ2-3; 7 bases align to TRBD2. Germline CDR1 reads LGHNT; CDR2 reads FRNRAP. This CDR3 comprises 14 residues. After removal of 5 bases from V and 0 bases from J, the junction contained 2 bases not matched to a gene. The CDR3 coding sequence is TGTGCTAGTGGTAGTAGCGGGAGCACAGATACGCAGTATTTT. Translated, it gives CASGSSGSTDTQYF.

The chain carries TRBV19 and TRBJ2-1; TRBD2 matches at 7 bases. Germline V gene lookup returns CDR1 LNHDA and CDR2 SQIVND (reference sequence). The length of the CDR3 is 15 residues. Trimming at V came to 2 bases and at J to 2 bases, leaving 3 bases not matched to a gene. The CDR3 nucleotides are TGTGCCAGTAGTATAACCCGGGGGGCCTACAATGAGCAGTTCTTC. Translated: CASSITRGAYNEQFF. The full variable domain, in which reference TRBV19 and TRBJ2-1 provide the parts outside the CDR3, is DGGITQSPKYLFRKEGQNVTLSCEQNLNHDAMYWYRQDPGQGLRLIYYSQIVNDFQKGDIAEGYSVSREKKESFPLTVTSAQKNPTAFYLCASSITRGAYNEQFFGPGTRLTVL.

The V call is TRBV7-8, the J call TRBJ1-1, with D uncertain. This CDR3 has 16 residues. Germline values: CDR1 SGHVS, CDR2 FQNEAQ. V was clipped by 4 bases and J by 0 bases, with 15 bases between them. In DNA form, the CDR3 reads TGTGCCAGCAGCTATACTATAGGAGTAATGAACACTGAAGCTTTCTTT. It yields the protein CASSYTIGVMNTEAFF.

V usage is TRBV7-2 and J usage is TRBJ2-1; a possible D gene is TRBD1 (6 bases). V lost 1 base, J lost 4 bases, and 14 bases lay in between. CDR1 is SGHTA and CDR2 is FQGNSA in the germline V gene. The CDR3 has 16 amino acids. CDR3 amino acids: CASSLVRTDLYNEQFF. Written as DNA, the CDR3 is TGTGCCAGCAGCTTAGTCCGGACAGACTTATACAATGAGCAGTTCTTC.

V is TRBV20-1 and J is TRBJ1-2; D unclear. Trimming removed 0 bases at V and 4 bases at J, with 9 bases between. The length of the CDR3 is 13 residues. Per germline, CDR1 DFQATT and CDR2 SNEGSKA (reference sequence). The DNA for the CDR3 is TGCAGTGCTAGAGACAGGTTATCCTATGGCTACACCTTC. Amino acid sequence: CSARDRLSYGYTF.

The rearrangement joins TRBV29-1 to TRBJ1-3, with D perhaps TRBD1 (5 bases). The germline gives CDR1 SQVTM, CDR2 ANQGSEA. This CDR3 has 15 amino acids. Trimming took 4 bases from V and 4 from J, leaving 17 bases between them. DNA of the CDR3: TGCAGCGTTGTGTTAGGGCACAGGAAGGGAAACACCATATATTTT. It codes for CSVVLGHRKGNTIYF. Together with reference TRBV29-1 and TRBJ1-3, the CDR3 gives the full variable domain: SAVISQKPSRDICQRGTSLTIQCQVDSQVTMMFWYRQQPGQSLTLIATANQGSEATYESGFVIDKFPISRPNLTFSTLTVSNMSPEDSSIYLCSVVLGHRKGNTIYFGEGSWLTVV.

Only a few counts were recorded for this clonotype. The gene calls are TRBV29-1 and TRBJ2-2; D assignment may be TRBD1 or TRBD2 (5 bases each). Germline CDR1 is SQVTM and CDR2 is ANQGSEA. V shed 4 bases and J shed 4 bases, with 7 bases lying between them. This CDR3 region has 12 residues. The CDR3: CSVVRGTGELFF. In nucleotides, the CDR3 is TGCAGCGTTGTGAGGGGCACCGGGGAGCTGTTTTTT.

This clonotype was observed a handful of times. The chain couples TRBV12-3 or TRBV12-4 to TRBJ2-1, with 7 bases identical to TRBD1. The CDR3 is made up of 13 amino acids. V lost 7 bases to trimming and J lost 9 bases; unmatched junction nucleotides: 9. The CDR3 region has the DNA TGTGCCAGCACCTCGACAGGGTCAAGTGAGCAGTTCTTC. Translation gives CASTSTGSSEQFF.

This clonotype was found many times. The chain links TRBV29-1 to TRBJ1-5; no definite D call. V was clipped by 6 bases and J by 2 bases, with 11 bases between them. The CDR3 extends over 13 amino acids. Germline CDR1 is SQVTM and CDR2 is ANQGSEA. The CDR3 bases are TGCAGCGTGCAAGTTAGTGGCAATCAGCCCCAGCATTTT. This encodes CSVQVSGNQPQHF. The full variable domain, its missing parts supplied by reference TRBV29-1 and TRBJ1-5, is SAVISQKPSRDICQRGTSLTIQCQVDSQVTMMFWYRQQPGQSLTLIATANQGSEATYESGFVIDKFPISRPNLTFSTLTVSNMSPEDSSIYLCSVQVSGNQPQHFGDGTRLSIL.

The genes are TRBV20-1 and TRBJ2-5; D remains ambiguous. Trimming removed 1 base from V and 5 bases from J, with 11 bases in between. This CDR3 is 13 amino acids long. Germline V gene lookup returns CDR1 DFQATT and CDR2 SNEGSKA (reference sequence). CDR3 in amino acids: CSARGAWLETQYF. Written as DNA, the CDR3 is TGCAGTGCTAGAGGAGCGTGGCTGGAGACCCAGTACTTC.

The chain uses TRBV7-6 and TRBJ1-1; no definite D call. The germline V and J ends were trimmed by 7 bases and 6 bases, with 24 bases remaining between them. Germline loops: CDR1 SGHVS, CDR2 FNYEAQ. CDR3 length: 16 residues. The chain's CDR3 is CASKDVLSRPDSEAFF. In DNA form, the CDR3 reads TGTGCCAGCAAGGATGTACTATCGAGACCAGACTCTGAAGCTTTCTTT.

This clonotype has more than one count but fewer than ten. The genes are TRBV7-6 and TRBJ2-1, with unresolved D. Germline assignment: CDR1 SGHVS and CDR2 FNYEAQ. The CDR3 loop spans 13 amino acids. The V end was cut by 6 bases, the J end by 1 base, with 7 bases between. CDR3 nucleotides: TGTGCCAGCAGTAGGCCGTCCTACAATGAGCAGTTCTTC. Its translation: CASSRPSYNEQFF.

This clonotype has more than one count but fewer than ten. The chain links TRBV7-9 to TRBJ2-5, with D possibly TRBD1 on 5 matching bases. This CDR3 has 15 residues. Germline V gene data show CDR1 as SEHNR and CDR2 as FQNEAQ (reference sequence). Trimming took 5 bases from V and 3 from J, leaving 16 bases between them. Written as DNA, the CDR3 is TGTGCCAGCAGCCAGAACTTAGGGGCCAAAGAGACCCAGTACTTC. Translation gives CASSQNLGAKETQYF.

This clonotype was detected a few times. The V gene is TRBV27, the J gene TRBJ2-3, with D possibly TRBD2 on 5 matching bases. From germline, CDR1 is MNHEY and CDR2 SMNVEV (reference sequence). The CDR3 has 11 residues. Trimming pared 10 bases from V and 6 bases from J, leaving 11 bases between. The CDR3 region is CATTTGDTQYF. CDR3 DNA: TGTGCCACGACCACGGGGGATACGCAGTATTTT.

CDR3 sequence reads: CASSYPGLAGPGTGELFF. The CDR3 DNA sequence: TGTGCCAGCAGTTATCCGGGACTAGCGGGCCCGGGCACCGGGGAGCTGTTTTTT. The gene calls are TRBV28 and TRBJ2-2, with 12 bases that match TRBD2. CDR1 is MDHEN, CDR2 SYDVKM, per germline. The junction had 10 bases not matched to a gene; V was cut back by 4 bases and J by 4 bases. CDR3 length: 18 residues.

This clonotype was counted many times. The chain recombines TRBV7-8 with TRBJ2-1; perhaps TRBD1 as D (5 bases). This CDR3 is built from 16 residues. Germline V CDR1 and CDR2: SGHVS, FQNEAQ. The V gene lost 5 bases and the J gene lost 6 bases, with 20 bases spanning the gap. The CDR3 DNA reads TGTGCCAGCAGCGACCCGTCGGACACTGTTTTCAATGAGCAGTTCTTC. Translated, it gives CASSDPSDTVFNEQFF. The whole variable domain, filled in from reference TRBV7-8 and TRBJ2-1, reads GAGVSQSPRYKVAKRGQDVALRCDPISGHVSLFWYQQALGQGPEFLTYFQNEAQLDKSGLPSDRFFAERPEGSVSTLKIQRTQQEDSAVYLCASSDPSDTVFNEQFFGPGTRLTVL.

The chain couples TRBV6-6 to TRBJ2-3; TRBD1 agrees at 7 bases. V shed 0 bases, J shed 3 bases, and the junction held 3 bases outside the gene matches. Germline lookup yields CDR1 MNHNY and CDR2 SVGAGI (reference sequence). The CDR3 spans 15 residues. Written as DNA, the CDR3 is TGTGCCAGCAGTTACTCACAGGGGCTGACAGATACGCAGTATTTT. Residues: CASSYSQGLTDTQYF.

This clonotype was picked up many times. This sequence joins TRBV20-1 and TRBJ2-1, with 11 nucleotides matching TRBD2. The length of the CDR3 is 17 residues. CDR1 and CDR2 from the germline V gene are DFQATT and SNEGSKA (reference sequence). With V trimmed by 0 bases and J by 4 bases, 8 bases remained unmatched. The CDR3, as DNA: TGCAGTGCTAGAGATTACCTAGCGGGGGGCGATTACAATGAGCAGTTCTTC. This translates into CSARDYLAGGDYNEQFF.

This chain connects TRBV6-5 to TRBJ1-6; D may be TRBD1 (6 bases). Germline CDR1 is MNHEY and CDR2 is SVGAGI. With 0 bases removed from V and 3 bases from J, the gap between germline ends came to 9 bases. This CDR3 comprises 16 residues. CDR3: CASSYSAGDYNSPLHF. The CDR3, as DNA: TGTGCCAGCAGTTACTCCGCAGGGGACTATAATTCACCCCTCCACTTT.

The V gene is TRBV27, the J gene TRBJ1-4, with D unclear. The CDR3 has 14 amino acids. From germline, CDR1 is MNHEY and CDR2 SMNVEV (reference sequence). Trimming took 2 bases from V and 8 from J, leaving 12 bases between them. The CDR3 here is CASSLDRAGEKLFF. The CDR3 coding sequence is TGTGCCAGCAGTTTAGATAGGGCTGGGGAAAAACTGTTTTTT.

The rearrangement uses TRBV6-2 or TRBV6-3 and TRBJ2-3; D is perhaps TRBD1 (5 bases). V was cut by 5 bases and J by 3 bases, with 12 bases left in between. The CDR3 is 14 amino acids. Germline lookup yields CDR1 MNHEY and CDR2 SVGEGT. The CDR3 sequence: CASSQHSGTDTQYF. CDR3 coding DNA: TGTGCCAGCAGTCAACACTCAGGGACAGATACGCAGTATTTT.

The CDR3 reads CASSRSSGANQPQHF. The CDR3 DNA is TGTGCCAGCAGTCGCTCCTCAGGGGCTAATCAGCCCCAGCATTTT. This chain uses TRBV12-3 or TRBV12-4 with TRBJ1-5, with D possibly TRBD1 on 6 matching bases. The CDR3 has 15 amino acids. With 5 bases removed from V and 4 bases from J, the gap between germline ends came to 15 bases.

This chain connects TRBV6-1 to TRBJ2-1; D not resolved. Between the trimmed V and J ends, which lost 6 bases and 7 bases, there was a span of 16 bases. The CDR3 covers 14 residues. CDR1 and CDR2 from the germline V gene are MNHNS and SASEGT. As DNA, the CDR3 is TGTGCCAGCAGAGGATACACTCAAGGAAATGAGCAGTTCTTC. Encoded protein: CASRGYTQGNEQFF.

The chain combines TRBV28 with TRBJ1-5, with D possibly being TRBD1 (5 bases). The CDR3 covers 15 residues. Germline V CDR1 and CDR2: MDHEN, SYDVKM. V was cut by 0 bases and J by 5 bases, with 11 bases left in between. CDR3 DNA sequence: TGTGCCAGCAGTTTATGGGGGACGGGGGATCAGCCCCAGCATTTT. It translates to CASSLWGTGDQPQHF.